The clone carrying this TCR beta chain was picked up a small number of times. TCRdb processed the 5' RACE reads anew with MiXCR; each CDR3 protein has one entry. The table shows almost 350,000 distinct CDR3 sequences, with 20% to 25% occurring only once. The sample belongs to a study of T-cell memory formation after mild COVID-19. V gave up 1 base and J gave up 0 bases, with 7 bases separating them. The CDR3 is made up of 14 amino acids. Germline lookup yields CDR1 MNHEY and CDR2 SVGEGT. V gene TRBV6-2 or TRBV6-3 combines with J gene TRBJ2-7, with D possibly called TRBD1 or TRBD2 (5 bases each). The sequenced sample was PBMCs or a T cell subset sorted from them (not recorded which). The sequence was obtained from a young man who had mild COVID-19 (a few samples of this study predate the infection). Cell type and time point are not known. CDR3 nucleotides: TGTGCCAGCAGTTACTGGGGGATCTCCTACGAGCAGTACTTC. Translating it yields CASSYWGISYEQYF.